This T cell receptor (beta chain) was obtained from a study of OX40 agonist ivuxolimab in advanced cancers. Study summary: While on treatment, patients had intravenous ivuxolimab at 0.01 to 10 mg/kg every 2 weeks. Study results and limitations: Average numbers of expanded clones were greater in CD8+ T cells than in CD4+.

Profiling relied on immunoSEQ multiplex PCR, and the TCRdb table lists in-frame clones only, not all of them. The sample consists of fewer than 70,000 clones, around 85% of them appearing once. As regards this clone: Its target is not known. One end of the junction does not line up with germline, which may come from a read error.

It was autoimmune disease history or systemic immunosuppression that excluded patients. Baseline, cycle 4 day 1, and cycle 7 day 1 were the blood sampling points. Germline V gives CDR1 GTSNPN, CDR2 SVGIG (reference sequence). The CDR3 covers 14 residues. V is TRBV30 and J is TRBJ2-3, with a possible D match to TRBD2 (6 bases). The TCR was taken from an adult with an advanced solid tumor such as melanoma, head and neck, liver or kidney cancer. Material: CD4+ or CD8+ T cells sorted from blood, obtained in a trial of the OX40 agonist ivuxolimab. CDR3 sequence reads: CAWTARLVSETQYF. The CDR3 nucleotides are TGTGCCTGGACCGCTAGACTAGTCTCAGAAACGCAGTATTTT.